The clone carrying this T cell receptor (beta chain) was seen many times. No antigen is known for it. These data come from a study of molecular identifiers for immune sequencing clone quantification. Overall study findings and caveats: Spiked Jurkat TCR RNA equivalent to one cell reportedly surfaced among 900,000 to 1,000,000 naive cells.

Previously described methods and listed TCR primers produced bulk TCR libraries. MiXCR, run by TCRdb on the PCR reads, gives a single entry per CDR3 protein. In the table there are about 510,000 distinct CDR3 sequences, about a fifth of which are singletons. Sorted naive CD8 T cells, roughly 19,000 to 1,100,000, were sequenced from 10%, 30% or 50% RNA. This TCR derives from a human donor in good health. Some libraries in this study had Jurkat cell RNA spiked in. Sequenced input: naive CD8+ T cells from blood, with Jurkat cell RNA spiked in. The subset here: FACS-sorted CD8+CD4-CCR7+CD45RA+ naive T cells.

This chain's CDR3 is CACSAWGGPPEAFF. Written as DNA, the CDR3 is TGTGCCTGCTCCGCGTGGGGGGGACCCCCTGAAGCTTTCTTT. This sequence joins TRBV30 and TRBJ1-1; D perhaps matches TRBD1 (5 bases). The CDR3 has 14 amino acids. V gave up 6 bases and J gave up 6 bases, with 20 bases separating them. Germline V gene sequence: CDR1 GTSNPN, CDR2 SVGIG (reference sequence).